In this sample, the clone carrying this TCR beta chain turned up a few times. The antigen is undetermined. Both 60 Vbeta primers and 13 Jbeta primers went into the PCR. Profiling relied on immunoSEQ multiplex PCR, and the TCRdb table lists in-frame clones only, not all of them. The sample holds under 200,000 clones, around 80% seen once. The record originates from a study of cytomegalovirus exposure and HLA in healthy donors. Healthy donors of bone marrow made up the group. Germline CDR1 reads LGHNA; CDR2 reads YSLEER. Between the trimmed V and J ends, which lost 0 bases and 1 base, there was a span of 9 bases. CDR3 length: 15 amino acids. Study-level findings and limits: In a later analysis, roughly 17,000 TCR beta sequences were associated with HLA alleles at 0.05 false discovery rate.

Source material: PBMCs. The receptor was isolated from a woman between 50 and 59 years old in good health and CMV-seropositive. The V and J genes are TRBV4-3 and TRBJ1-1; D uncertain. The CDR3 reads CASSQESRGNTEAFF. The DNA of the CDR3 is TGCGCCAGCAGCCAAGAGTCCCGGGGGAACACTGAAGCTTTCTTT.